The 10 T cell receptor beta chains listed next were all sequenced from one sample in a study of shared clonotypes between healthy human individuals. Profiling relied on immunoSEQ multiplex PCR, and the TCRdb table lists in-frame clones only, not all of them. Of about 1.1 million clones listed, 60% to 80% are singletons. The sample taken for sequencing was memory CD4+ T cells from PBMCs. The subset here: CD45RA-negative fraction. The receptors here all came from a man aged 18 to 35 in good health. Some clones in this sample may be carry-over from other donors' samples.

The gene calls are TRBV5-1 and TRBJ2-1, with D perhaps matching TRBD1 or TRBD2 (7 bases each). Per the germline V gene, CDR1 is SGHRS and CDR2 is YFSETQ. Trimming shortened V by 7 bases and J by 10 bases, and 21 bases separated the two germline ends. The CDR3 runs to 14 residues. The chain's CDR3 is CASWEGATSLEQFF. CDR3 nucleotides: TGCGCCAGCTGGGAGGGGGCGACAAGTCTGGAGCAGTTCTTC. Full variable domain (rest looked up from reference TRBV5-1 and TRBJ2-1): KAGVTQTPRYLIKTRGQQVTLSCSPISGHRSVSWYQQTPGQGLQFLFEYFSETQRNKGNFPGRFSGRQFSNSRSEMNVSTLELGDSALYLCASWEGATSLEQFFGPGTRLTVL.

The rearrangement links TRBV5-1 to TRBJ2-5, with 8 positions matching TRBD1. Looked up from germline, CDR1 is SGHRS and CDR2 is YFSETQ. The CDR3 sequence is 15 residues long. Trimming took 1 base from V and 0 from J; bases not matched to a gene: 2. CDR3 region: CASSLWGQDQETQYF. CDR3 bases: TGCGCCAGCAGCTTGTGGGGACAGGACCAAGAGACCCAGTACTTC.

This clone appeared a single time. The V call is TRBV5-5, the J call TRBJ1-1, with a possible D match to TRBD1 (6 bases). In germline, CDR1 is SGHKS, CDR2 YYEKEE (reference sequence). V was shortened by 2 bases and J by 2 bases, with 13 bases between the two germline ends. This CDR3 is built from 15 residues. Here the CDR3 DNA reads TGTGCCAGCAGCTTACGGGACACCCGAAACACTGAAGCTTTCTTT. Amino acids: CASSLRDTRNTEAFF.

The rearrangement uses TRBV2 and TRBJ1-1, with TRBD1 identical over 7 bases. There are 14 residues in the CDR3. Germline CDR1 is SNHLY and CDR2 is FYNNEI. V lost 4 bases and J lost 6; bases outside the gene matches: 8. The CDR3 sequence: CASSVTGIPSEAFF. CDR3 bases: TGTGCCAGCAGTGTGACAGGGATTCCCTCTGAAGCTTTCTTT.

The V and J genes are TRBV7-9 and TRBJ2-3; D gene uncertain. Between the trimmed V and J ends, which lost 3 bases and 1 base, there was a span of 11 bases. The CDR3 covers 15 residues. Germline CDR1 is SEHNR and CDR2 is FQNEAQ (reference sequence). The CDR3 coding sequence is TGTGCCAGCAGCTTCGGGCCCATGGGCACAGATACGCAGTATTTT. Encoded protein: CASSFGPMGTDTQYF.

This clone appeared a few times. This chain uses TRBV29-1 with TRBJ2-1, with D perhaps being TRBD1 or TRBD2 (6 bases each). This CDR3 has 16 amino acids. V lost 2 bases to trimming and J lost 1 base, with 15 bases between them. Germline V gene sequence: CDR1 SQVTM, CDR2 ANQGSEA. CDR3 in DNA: TGCAGCGTTGAACCGGCGGGGACAACATCCTACAATGAGCAGTTCTTC. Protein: CSVEPAGTTSYNEQFF.

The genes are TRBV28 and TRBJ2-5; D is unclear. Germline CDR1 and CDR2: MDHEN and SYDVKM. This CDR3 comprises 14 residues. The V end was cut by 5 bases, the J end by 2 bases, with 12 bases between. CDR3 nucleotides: TGTGCCAGCAGTGGGGTTACCGGTCAAGAGACCCAGTACTTC. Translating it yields CASSGVTGQETQYF.

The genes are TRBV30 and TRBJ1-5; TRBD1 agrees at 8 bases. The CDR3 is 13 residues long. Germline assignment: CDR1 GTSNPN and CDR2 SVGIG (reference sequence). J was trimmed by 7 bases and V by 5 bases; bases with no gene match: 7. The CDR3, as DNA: TGTGCCTGGGCGGCGCAGGGGGCGCAGCCCCAGCATTTT. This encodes CAWAAQGAQPQHF.

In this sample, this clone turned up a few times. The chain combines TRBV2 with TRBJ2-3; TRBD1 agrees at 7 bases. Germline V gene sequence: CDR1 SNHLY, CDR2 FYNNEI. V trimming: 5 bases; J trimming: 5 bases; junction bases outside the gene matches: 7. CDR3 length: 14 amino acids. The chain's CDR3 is CASSIQGREDTQYF. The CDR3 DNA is TGTGCCAGCAGTATACAGGGGCGTGAAGATACGCAGTATTTT.

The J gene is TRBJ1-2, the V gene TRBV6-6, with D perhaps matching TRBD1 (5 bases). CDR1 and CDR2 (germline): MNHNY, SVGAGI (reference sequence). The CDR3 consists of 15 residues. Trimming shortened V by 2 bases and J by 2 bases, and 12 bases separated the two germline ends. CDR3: CASSYPRGENYGYTF. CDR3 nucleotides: TGTGCCAGCAGTTACCCCCGGGGGGAAAACTATGGCTACACCTTC.